Here is one T cell receptor (beta chain) with its context. The antigen is not known. This specimen comes from a study of T cell responses to AZD1222 COVID-19 vaccine. General study results and limits: The donor group comprised mostly white British people and more females; the analysis possibly underestimated clonal diversity. Targeting of unmutated variant regions was reportedly seen in nearly half of spike-specific TCRs. Mapped onto spike, vaccine-associated CD4 TCRs spanned it and were dominant at 160-218 and 743-854.

Measured with immunoSEQ multiplex PCR; TCRdb has only the in-frame clones, and not every one. The sample contains about 200,000 clones, approximately 91% of which appear only once. The sample here was peripheral blood, taken 28 days after the second AZD1222 dose. The source of this sequence is an adult who received the AZD1222 COVID-19 vaccine.

The CDR3 is CASSLTSGSYNEQFF. CDR3 nucleotide sequence: TGCGCCAGCAGCCTGACTAGCGGGAGTTACAATGAGCAGTTCTTC. The chain has TRBV4-1 and TRBJ2-1, with 12 nucleotides matching TRBD2. Germline values: CDR1 MGHRA, CDR2 YSYEKL. This CDR3 has 15 residues. With 4 bases clipped from V and 4 bases from J, the junction kept 2 bases outside the gene matches.